These 6 T cell receptor beta chains originate from one sample sequenced in a study of shared clonotypes between healthy human individuals. The data were produced by immunoSEQ multiplex PCR, yet TCRdb's version contains in-frame clones alone and is incomplete. The data contain 850,000 to 1,100,000 clones, about 80% of them singletons. Sequenced input: memory CD4+ T cells from PBMCs. The subset denotes: CD45RA-negative fraction. Receptors originate from a young man in good health. Some clones in this sample may be carry-over from other donors' samples.

V and J are TRBV7-7 and TRBJ2-1; the D gene is possibly TRBD1 (6 bases). Germline V gene lookup returns CDR1 SSHAT and CDR2 FNYEAQ (reference sequence). The CDR3 has 15 amino acids. V lost 1 base and J 4 bases, leaving 11 bases between the germline ends. The CDR3 DNA reads as TGTGCCAGCAGCTTAGGGGGCAGGGGATACAATGAGCAGTTCTTC. This codes for CASSLGGRGYNEQFF.

V usage is TRBV30 and J usage is TRBJ1-1, with 10 nucleotides matching TRBD1. CDR3 length: 13 residues. Germline V gene sequence: CDR1 GTSNPN, CDR2 SVGIG (reference sequence). The junction had 4 bases not matched to a gene; V was cut back by 4 bases and J by 5 bases. CDR3 DNA: TGTGCCTGGACTAGGACAGGGGGAACTGAAGCTTTCTTT. Translation: CAWTRTGGTEAFF.

This chain links TRBV2 with TRBJ2-1; D remains unclear. The CDR3 has 13 residues. CDR1 and CDR2 from the germline V gene are SNHLY and FYNNEI. Deletions cut 3 bases from V and 7 bases from J, with 10 bases between. The CDR3 reads CASSDERKNEQFF. In DNA, the CDR3 is TGTGCCAGCAGTGATGAACGGAAAAATGAGCAGTTCTTC.

V is TRBV6-5 and J is TRBJ1-1; weak D call: TRBD1 (5 bases). The CDR3 extends over 15 amino acids. Trimming removed 4 bases at V and 3 bases at J, with 15 bases between. In germline, CDR1 is MNHEY, CDR2 SVGAGI. The CDR3 sequence is CASSFSGGIYTEAFF. The CDR3 DNA follows: TGTGCCAGCAGTTTCTCTGGGGGAATCTACACTGAAGCTTTCTTT.

This clone has just one count. The chain is built from TRBV6-1 and TRBJ2-3, with D possibly being TRBD1 or TRBD2 (5 bases each). CDR1 is MNHNS and CDR2 is SASEGT in the germline V gene. V was clipped by 8 bases and J by 4 bases, with 19 bases between them. This CDR3 has 15 amino acids. The CDR3 DNA reads TGTGCCAGCGGGGGAATATTCGTTGTGGCAGATACGCAGTATTTT. Its translation is CASGGIFVVADTQYF.

The V gene is TRBV7-6, the J gene TRBJ2-5; D not certain. The CDR3 is made up of 12 amino acids. Germline values: CDR1 SGHVS, CDR2 FNYEAQ. Trimming removed 1 base from V and 2 bases from J, with 2 bases in between. The CDR3: CASSLEQETQYF. The DNA of the CDR3 is TGTGCCAGCAGCTTAGAACAAGAGACCCAGTACTTC.